The sequence of this T cell receptor (beta chain) was determined in a study of cytomegalovirus exposure and HLA in healthy donors. Study background: About 200 million T cells yielded more than 90 million unique TCR beta sequences, as an earlier analysis found. Study conclusions and caveats: Later analysis demonstrated an association between a missense DCLRE1C variant and TCR beta V- and J-gene trimming. Roughly uniform sequencing depth across donors was assumed, possibly incorrectly.

V shed 3 bases and J shed 0 bases, with 15 bases lying between them. Germline-derived CDR1 and CDR2 are LNHNV and YYDKDF (reference sequence). This CDR3 contains 16 residues. As to this clone: Its target is unknown.

13 Jbeta primers and 60 Vbeta primers were used for the PCR. Clones were sequenced by immunoSEQ multiplex PCR, and TCRdb holds only the in-frame ones, with some missing. The sample lists under 65,000 clones, approximately 82% seen once, with approximately 2.9% in the top ten. Sequenced: PBMCs. The J gene is TRBJ2-7, the V gene TRBV15; D is uncertain. This TCR was sampled from a man aged 50 to 60 in good health and CMV-seronegative. The CDR3 sequence: CATSRAGILSSYEQYF. The CDR3, as DNA: TGTGCCACCAGCAGGGCAGGAATTCTTAGCTCCTACGAGCAGTACTTC.